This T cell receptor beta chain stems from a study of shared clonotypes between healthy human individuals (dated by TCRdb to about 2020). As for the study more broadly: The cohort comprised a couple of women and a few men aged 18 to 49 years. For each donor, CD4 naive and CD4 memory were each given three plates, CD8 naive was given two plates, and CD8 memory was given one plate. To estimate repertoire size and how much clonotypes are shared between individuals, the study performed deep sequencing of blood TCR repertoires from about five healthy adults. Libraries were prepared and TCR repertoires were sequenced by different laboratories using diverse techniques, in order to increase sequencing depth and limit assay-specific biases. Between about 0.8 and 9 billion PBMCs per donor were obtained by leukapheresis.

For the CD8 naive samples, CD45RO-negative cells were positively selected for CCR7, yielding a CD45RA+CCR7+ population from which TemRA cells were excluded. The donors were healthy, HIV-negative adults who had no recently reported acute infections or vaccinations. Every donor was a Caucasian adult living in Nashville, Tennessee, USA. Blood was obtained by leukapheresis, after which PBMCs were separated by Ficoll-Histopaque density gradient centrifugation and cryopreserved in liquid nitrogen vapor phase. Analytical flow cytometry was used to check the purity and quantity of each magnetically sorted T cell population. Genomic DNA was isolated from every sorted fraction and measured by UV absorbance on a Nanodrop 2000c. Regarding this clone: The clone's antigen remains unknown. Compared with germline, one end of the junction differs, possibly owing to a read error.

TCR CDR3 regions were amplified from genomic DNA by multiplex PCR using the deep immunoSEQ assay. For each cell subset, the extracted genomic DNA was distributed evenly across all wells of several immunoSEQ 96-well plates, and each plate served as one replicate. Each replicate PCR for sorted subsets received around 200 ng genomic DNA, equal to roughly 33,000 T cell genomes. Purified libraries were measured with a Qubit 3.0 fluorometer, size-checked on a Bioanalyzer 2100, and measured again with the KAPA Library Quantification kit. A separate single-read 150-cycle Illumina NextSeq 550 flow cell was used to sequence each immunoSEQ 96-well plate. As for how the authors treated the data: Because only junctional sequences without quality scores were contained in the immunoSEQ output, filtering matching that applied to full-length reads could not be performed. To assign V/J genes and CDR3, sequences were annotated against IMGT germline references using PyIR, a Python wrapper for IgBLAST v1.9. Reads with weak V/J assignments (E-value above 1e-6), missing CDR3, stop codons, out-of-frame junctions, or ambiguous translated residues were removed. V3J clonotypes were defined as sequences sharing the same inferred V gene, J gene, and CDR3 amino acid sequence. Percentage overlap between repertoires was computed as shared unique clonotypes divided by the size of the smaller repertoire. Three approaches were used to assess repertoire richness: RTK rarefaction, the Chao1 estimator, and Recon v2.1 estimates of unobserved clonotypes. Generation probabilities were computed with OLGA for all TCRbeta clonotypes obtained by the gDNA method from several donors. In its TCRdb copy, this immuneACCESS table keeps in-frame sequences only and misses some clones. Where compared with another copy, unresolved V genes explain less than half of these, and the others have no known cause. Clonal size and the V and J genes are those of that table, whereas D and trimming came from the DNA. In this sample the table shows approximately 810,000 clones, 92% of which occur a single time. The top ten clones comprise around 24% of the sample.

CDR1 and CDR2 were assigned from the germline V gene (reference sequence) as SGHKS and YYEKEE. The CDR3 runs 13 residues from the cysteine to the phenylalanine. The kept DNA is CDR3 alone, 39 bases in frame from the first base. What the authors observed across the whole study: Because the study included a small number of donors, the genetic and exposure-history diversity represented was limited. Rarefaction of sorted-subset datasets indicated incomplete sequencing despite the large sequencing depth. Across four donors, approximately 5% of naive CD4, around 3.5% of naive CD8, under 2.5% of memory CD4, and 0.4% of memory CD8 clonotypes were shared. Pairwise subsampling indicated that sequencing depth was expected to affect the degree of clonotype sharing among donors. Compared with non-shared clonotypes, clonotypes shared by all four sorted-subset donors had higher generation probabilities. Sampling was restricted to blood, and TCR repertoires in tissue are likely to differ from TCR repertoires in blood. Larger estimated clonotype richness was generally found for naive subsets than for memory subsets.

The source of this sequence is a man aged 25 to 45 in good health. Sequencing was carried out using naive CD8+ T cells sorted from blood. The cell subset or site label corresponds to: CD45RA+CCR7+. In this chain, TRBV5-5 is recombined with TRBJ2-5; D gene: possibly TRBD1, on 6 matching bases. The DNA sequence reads TGTGCCAGCAGCTTGAACAGGTTGCTCCCAGGGGACTTC. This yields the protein CASSLNRLLPGDF. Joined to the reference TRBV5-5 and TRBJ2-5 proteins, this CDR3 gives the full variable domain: DAGVTQSPTHLIKTRGQQVTLRCSPISGHKSVSWYQQVLGQGPQFIFQYYEKEERGRGNFPDRFSARQFPNYSSELNVNALLLGDSALYLCASSLNRLLPGDFGPGTRLLVL.